This TCR beta chain was captured by sequencing in a study of T cell responses to AZD1222 COVID-19 vaccine. Produced via immunoSEQ multiplex PCR; TCRdb's table is partial and in-frame only. The table includes about 110,000 clones, more than 90% detected once. In this sample, this clone turned up once. CDR1 SNHLY and CDR2 FYNNEI come from the germline V gene. Between the trimmed V and J ends, which lost 7 bases and 2 bases, there was a span of 16 bases. CDR3 size: 15 residues. The material was peripheral blood, obtained 28 days after the second AZD1222 dose. The TCR sequence derives from an adult who received the AZD1222 COVID-19 vaccine. The chain joins TRBV2 to TRBJ2-3; the D gene is possibly TRBD2 (5 bases). Here the CDR3 DNA reads TGTGCCAGCAATAGGAACCGGGGAACCACAGATACGCAGTATTTT. Residues: CASNRNRGTTDTQYF.